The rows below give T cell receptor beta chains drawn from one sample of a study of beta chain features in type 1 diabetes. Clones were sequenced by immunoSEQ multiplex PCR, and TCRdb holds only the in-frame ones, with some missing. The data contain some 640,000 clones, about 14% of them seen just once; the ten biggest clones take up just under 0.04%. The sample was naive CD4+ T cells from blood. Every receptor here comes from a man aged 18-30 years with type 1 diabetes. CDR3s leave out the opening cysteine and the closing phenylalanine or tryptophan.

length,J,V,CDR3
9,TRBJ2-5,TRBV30,AWTLSETQY
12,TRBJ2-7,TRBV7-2,ASTDVPFSYEQY
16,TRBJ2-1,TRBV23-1,ASSPSGTSGYSYNEQF
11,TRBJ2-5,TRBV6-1,ASSRGNQETQY
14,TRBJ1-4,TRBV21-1,ASSKAVGAENEKLF
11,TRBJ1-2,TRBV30,AWSVDRILGYT
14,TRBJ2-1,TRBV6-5,ASSYLGISNRDEQF
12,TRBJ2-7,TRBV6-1,ASRLAGSTYEQY
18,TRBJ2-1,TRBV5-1,ASSERGGTTRLGSYNEQF
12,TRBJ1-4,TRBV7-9,ASSLEGWNEKLF
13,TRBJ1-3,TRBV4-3,ASSQDGSSGNTIY
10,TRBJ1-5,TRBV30,AFLYGKQPQH
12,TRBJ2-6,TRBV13,ASGIYSGANVLT
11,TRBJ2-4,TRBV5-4,ASSLRTENIQY
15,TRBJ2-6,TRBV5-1,ASSLRTGSSGANVLT
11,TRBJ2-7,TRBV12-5,ASGPDISYEQY
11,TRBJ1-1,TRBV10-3,AISVQRGAEAF
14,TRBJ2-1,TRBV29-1,SVDNASGSTGREQF
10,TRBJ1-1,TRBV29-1,SVEAPGDEAF
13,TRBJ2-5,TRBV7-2,ASRSFGGLGETQY
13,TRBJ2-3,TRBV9,ASSVEASGTDTQY
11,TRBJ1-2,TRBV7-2,ASSVTGPYGYT
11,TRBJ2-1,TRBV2,ASSPGLVDEQF
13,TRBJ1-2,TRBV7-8,ASSLDFSRVPGYT
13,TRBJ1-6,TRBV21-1,ASSKMVGVGSPLH
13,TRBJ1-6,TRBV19,ASTDRDSYNSPLH
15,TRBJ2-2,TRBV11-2,ASSLLPRAGNTGELF
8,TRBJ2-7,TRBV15,ARKGYEQY
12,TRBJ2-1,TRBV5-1,ASNRDTSYNEQF
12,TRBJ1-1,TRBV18,ASSPGALNTEAF
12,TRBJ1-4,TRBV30,AWSRGATNEKLF
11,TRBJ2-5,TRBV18,ASSPGLAETQY